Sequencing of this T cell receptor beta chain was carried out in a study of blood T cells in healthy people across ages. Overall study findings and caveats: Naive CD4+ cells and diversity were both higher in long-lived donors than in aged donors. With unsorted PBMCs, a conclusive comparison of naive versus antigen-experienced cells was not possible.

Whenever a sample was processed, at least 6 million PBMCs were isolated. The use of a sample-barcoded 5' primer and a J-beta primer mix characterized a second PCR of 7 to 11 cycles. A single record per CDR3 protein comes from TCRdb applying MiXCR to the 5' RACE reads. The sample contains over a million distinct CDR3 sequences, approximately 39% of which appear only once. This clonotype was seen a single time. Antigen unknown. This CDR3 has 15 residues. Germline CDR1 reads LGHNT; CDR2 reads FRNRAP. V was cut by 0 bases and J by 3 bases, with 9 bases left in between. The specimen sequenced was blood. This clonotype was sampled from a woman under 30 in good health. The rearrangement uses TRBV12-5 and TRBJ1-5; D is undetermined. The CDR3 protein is CASGLVRGINQPQHF. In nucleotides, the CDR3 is TGTGCTAGTGGTTTGGTACGCGGGATCAATCAGCCCCAGCATTTT.